This TCR beta chain derives from a study of T-cell reconstitution after alpha-beta-depleted transplantation in children. This CDR3 comprises 14 residues. The V end lost 7 bases, the J end lost 5 bases, and 20 bases lay between the germline ends. Germline assignment: CDR1 DFQATT and CDR2 SNEGSKA (reference sequence). Unique molecular identifiers were used to barcode this TCRbeta library. TCRdb recomputed calls from the PCR reads with MiXCR, one row per CDR3 protein. The sample consists of approximately 390,000 distinct CDR3 sequences, roughly 11% of them appearing once. This clonotype has just a few counts.

Sequences were derived from PBMCs from the stem cell graft donor, sampled from the stem cell graft. The V call is TRBV20-1, the J call TRBJ2-5; tentatively, D is TRBD1 (8 bases). This TCR was recovered from a human donor who donated a stem cell graft to a child with acute myeloid leukemia. CDR3 bases: TGCAGTGTTCAACAGGGGGTAGCGGGTGAGACCCAGTACTTC. It translates to CSVQQGVAGETQYF.